The 31 T cell receptor beta chains below come from one sample, sequenced in a study of blood T cell repertoires in COVID-19. Sequenced by immunoSEQ multiplex PCR; TCRdb stores in-frame clones only, minus some. The data show around 300,000 clones, with roughly 88% seen just once and less than 3.5% held by the top ten. Sample: peripheral blood. Receptors originate from a woman in her 30s with COVID-19, enrolled during active disease.

The chain links TRBV28 to TRBJ1-2; D might be TRBD1 (6 bases). With 2 bases removed from V and 4 bases from J, the gap between germline ends came to 11 bases. Per the germline V gene, CDR1 is MDHEN and CDR2 is SYDVKM. The CDR3 runs to 14 residues. The CDR3 loop is CASSLRQGSYGYTF. The CDR3 DNA follows: TGTGCCAGCAGTTTAAGGCAGGGGAGCTATGGCTACACCTTC.

This chain connects TRBV5-6 to TRBJ2-3, with D perhaps TRBD2 (6 bases). V was pared by 0 bases and J by 2 bases, with 10 bases between. CDR3 length: 15 residues. Germline-derived CDR1 and CDR2 are SGHDT and YYEEEE. Here the CDR3 reads CASSLGSGTTDTQYF. DNA for the CDR3: TGTGCCAGCAGCTTGGGTAGCGGTACCACAGATACGCAGTATTTT. The entire variable domain, with the rest obtained from reference TRBV5-6 and TRBJ2-3, is as follows: DAGVTQSPTHLIKTRGQQVTLRCSPKSGHDTVSWYQQALGQGPQFIFQYYEEEERQRGNFPDRFSGHQFPNYSSELNVNALLLGDSALYLCASSLGSGTTDTQYFGPGTRLTVL.

The J gene is TRBJ1-1, the V gene TRBV5-4; D not resolved. CDR1 is SGHNT and CDR2 is YYREEE in the germline V gene (reference sequence). Between the trimmed V and J ends, which lost 3 bases and 1 base, there was a span of 16 bases. This CDR3 is built from 16 residues. Here the CDR3 DNA reads TGTGCCAGCAGCTCAGACTATTCTAGTGCGAACACTGAAGCTTTCTTT. Protein product: CASSSDYSSANTEAFF.

The chain recombines TRBV5-1 with TRBJ2-1; TRBD1 is a possible D gene (5 bases). This CDR3 contains 18 residues. Germline-derived CDR1 and CDR2 are SGHRS and YFSETQ. The V and J ends lost 0 bases and 0 bases respectively, with 16 bases between them. The CDR3 loop is CASSLVNVADSSYNEQFF. The CDR3 nucleotides read TGCGCCAGCAGCTTGGTTAATGTAGCCGACAGCTCCTACAATGAGCAGTTCTTC.

J is TRBJ2-7 and V is TRBV6-5; 8 bases map to TRBD2. V shed 4 bases, J shed 2 bases, and the junction held 4 bases outside the gene matches. Germline lookup yields CDR1 MNHEY and CDR2 SVGAGI. The CDR3 extends over 14 amino acids. CDR3 in DNA: TGTGCCAGCAGTTTTACTAGCGGACCCTACGAGCAGTACTTC. Translation: CASSFTSGPYEQYF.

The DNA for the CDR3 is TGTGCCAGCAGCCGTAAACAGGGTGGCGGCTACACCTTC. Its translation is CASSRKQGGGYTF. The chain is built from TRBV5-6 and TRBJ1-2, with a tentative D call TRBD1 (6 bases). This CDR3 spans 13 amino acids. Germline V gene sequence: CDR1 SGHDT, CDR2 YYEEEE. The germline V and J ends were trimmed by 4 bases and 8 bases, with 15 bases remaining between them.

This clone came up once. The V gene is TRBV11-2, the J gene TRBJ2-2, with TRBD2 matching over 8 bases. The CDR3 length is 16 residues. The germline gives CDR1 SGHAT, CDR2 FQNNGV. Germline trimming cut 1 base from V and 3 bases from J; bases unmatched to any gene: 4. CDR3 residues: CASSLAGGPYTGELFF. CDR3 nucleotide sequence: TGTGCCAGCAGCTTAGCGGGAGGGCCATACACCGGGGAGCTGTTTTTT.

V is TRBV19 and J is TRBJ2-7; 9 bases are a match to TRBD1. Per germline, CDR1 LNHDA and CDR2 SQIVND (reference sequence). V gave up 5 bases and J gave up 0 bases; unmatched junction bases: 5. The CDR3 totals 15 residues. The CDR3: CASSAGTGYSYEQYF. The CDR3 DNA reads TGTGCCAGTAGTGCCGGGACAGGGTACTCCTACGAGCAGTACTTC.

V gene TRBV7-9 combines with J gene TRBJ2-1; 15 bases line up with TRBD2. This CDR3 region has 15 residues. Trimming at V came to 5 bases and at J to 8 bases, leaving 4 bases not matched to a gene. Germline V lookup: CDR1 SEHNR, CDR2 FQNEAQ (reference sequence). This chain's CDR3 is CASSPGLAGGHEQFF. The CDR3 DNA reads TGTGCCAGCAGCCCGGGACTAGCGGGAGGCCATGAGCAGTTCTTC.

The V gene is TRBV27, the J gene TRBJ2-7; D may be TRBD1 (5 bases). Germline V gene sequence: CDR1 MNHEY, CDR2 SMNVEV (reference sequence). This CDR3 comprises 11 residues. The V end was cut by 5 bases, the J end by 12 bases, with 14 bases between. The chain's CDR3 is CASSPGRGPYF. CDR3 nucleotide sequence: TGTGCCAGCAGTCCCGGAAGGGGCCCGTACTTC.

The genes are TRBV12-3 or TRBV12-4 and TRBJ2-7, with 8 bases that match TRBD1. The CDR3 sequence is 13 residues long. The J segment lost 6 bases and the V segment lost 6 bases, leaving 7 bases of the junction unmatched. CDR3 sequence (DNA): TGTGCCAGCAGCCCGCGGACAGGGTCCGAGCAGTACTTC. It translates to CASSPRTGSEQYF.

This clone has only one observation. This chain uses TRBV28 with TRBJ2-6; possibly TRBD1 for D (6 bases). Trimming took off 5 bases at V and 2 bases at J, with 10 bases between the two ends. Germline CDR1 MDHEN, CDR2 SYDVKM. This CDR3 is 15 amino acids long. In nucleotides, the CDR3 is TGTGCCAGCAGTAACAGGGTAACTGGGGCCAACGTCCTGACTTTC. Its protein product is CASSNRVTGANVLTF.

This rearrangement joins TRBV4-1 to TRBJ1-5; 9 bases match TRBD1. Germline lookup yields CDR1 MGHRA and CDR2 YSYEKL. The V segment lost 3 bases and the J segment 2 bases; nucleotides outside the gene matches: 2. CDR3 size: 15 residues. CDR3 DNA: TGCGCCAGCAGCCACACAGGGGGCGGCAATCAGCCCCAGCATTTT. Its protein product is CASSHTGGGNQPQHF.

The chain links TRBV19 to TRBJ2-2; 8 bases fit TRBD1. The length of the CDR3 is 15 residues. Losses at the gene ends were 4 bases for V and 4 bases for J; bases not matched to a gene: 5. Germline values: CDR1 LNHDA, CDR2 SQIVND (reference sequence). The CDR3 DNA reads TGTGCCAGTAGTAGGGGACAGGTCCTCACCGGGGAGCTGTTTTTT. Amino acids: CASSRGQVLTGELFF.

The V and J genes are TRBV3-1 (or the pseudogene TRBV3-2) and TRBJ2-1; maybe TRBD2 (5 bases). CDR3 length: 15 residues. Germline CDR1 LGHDT, CDR2 YNNKEL (reference sequence). V was pared by 6 bases and J by 6 bases, with 18 bases between. CDR3 loop: CASSHGLVGSNEQFF. CDR3 coding DNA: TGTGCCAGCAGTCATGGGCTAGTGGGGAGCAATGAGCAGTTCTTC.

This clone was seen ten or more times. The V call is TRBV11-3, the J call TRBJ1-1; tentative D call: TRBD1 (6 bases). CDR1 SGHNT and CDR2 YENEEA come from the germline V gene. CDR3 length: 15 residues. Trimming shortened V by 5 bases and J by 1 base, and 14 bases separated the two germline ends. The CDR3 DNA follows: TGTGCCAGCAGCAAGACAGGAAGGTCGAACACTGAAGCTTTCTTT. Its translation: CASSKTGRSNTEAFF.

The rearrangement uses TRBV23-1 and TRBJ2-3; D possibly corresponds to TRBD1 (6 bases). TRBV23-1 is an ORF; its function is uncertain. V was shortened by 8 bases and J by 4 bases, with 13 bases between the two germline ends. The CDR3 consists of 13 residues. CDR3 loop: CASRPQGSDTQYF. CDR3 DNA: TGCGCCAGCCGCCCACAGGGTTCAGATACGCAGTATTTT.

This clone has just one count. The rearrangement uses TRBV2 and TRBJ2-7, with TRBD1 identical over 9 bases. CDR1 is SNHLY, CDR2 FYNNEI, per germline. The CDR3 extends over 14 amino acids. The V and J ends lost 7 bases and 2 bases, in that order; junction bases with no gene match: 6. CDR3 residues: CASTPGQGPYEQYF. The CDR3 nucleotides are TGTGCCAGCACTCCGGGACAGGGACCCTACGAGCAGTACTTC.

V usage is TRBV9 and J usage is TRBJ2-3; TRBD2 matches 11 bases. V was pared by 2 bases and J by 0 bases, with 2 bases of the junction left unmatched. CDR3 length: 16 residues. CDR1 SGDLS and CDR2 YYNGEE come from the germline V gene. CDR3 sequence reads: CASSVSGRVSTDTQYF. The CDR3 DNA reads as TGTGCCAGCAGCGTTAGCGGGAGGGTAAGCACAGATACGCAGTATTTT.

The gene calls are TRBV6-1 and TRBJ2-3; 7 bases fit TRBD1. CDR1 is MNHNS and CDR2 is SASEGT in the germline V gene. V dropped 4 bases and J dropped 5; count of bases not matched to a gene: 15. This CDR3 has 17 residues. The CDR3 nucleotides are TGTGCCAGCAGTGCATTTCCTAAGGGGGCAGGGATAGATACGCAGTATTTT. This sequence encodes CASSAFPKGAGIDTQYF.

This clone showed up just a few times. This rearrangement joins TRBV2 to TRBJ1-6; TRBD1 matches 7 bases. This CDR3 spans 13 amino acids. Germline V gene sequence: CDR1 SNHLY, CDR2 FYNNEI. V dropped 5 bases and J dropped 11; count of bases not matched to a gene: 6. The CDR3 bases are TGTGCCAGCAGTCCAGGGGGGTGGCCACCCCTCCACTTT. This sequence encodes CASSPGGWPPLHF.

The rearrangement links TRBV28 to TRBJ1-1, with D unresolved. Trimming shortened V by 7 bases and J by 3 bases, and 30 bases separated the two germline ends. CDR1 is MDHEN and CDR2 is SYDVKM in the germline V gene. CDR3 length equals 19 residues. CDR3 coding DNA: TGTGCCAGCACTCTCCGTACATGGGCCCTCCCACTGCCCGACACTGAAGCTTTCTTT. This translates into CASTLRTWALPLPDTEAFF.

This chain connects TRBV19 to TRBJ1-5; possible D gene TRBD1, 5 bases. V was cut by 6 bases and J by 5 bases, with 20 bases left in between. Germline loops: CDR1 LNHDA, CDR2 SQIVND (reference sequence). This CDR3 comprises 16 residues. CDR3 DNA sequence: TGTGCCAGTAGCACCCGATACGTAGCGGGGGATCAGCCCCAGCATTTT. It codes for CASSTRYVAGDQPQHF.

The chain employs TRBV7-9 and TRBJ2-2; TRBD2 might be the D (5 bases). Per the germline V gene, CDR1 is SEHNR and CDR2 is FQNEAQ (reference sequence). The CDR3 has 12 amino acids. V was trimmed by 5 bases and J by 6 bases, leaving 7 bases between them. CDR3 residues: CASSPLAGELFF. CDR3 DNA: TGTGCCAGCAGCCCACTAGCCGGGGAGCTGTTTTTT.

This clone was seen only once. The V and J genes are TRBV5-5 and TRBJ2-2; possibly TRBD2 for D (6 bases). Germline CDR1 is SGHKS and CDR2 is YYEKEE (reference sequence). The CDR3 has 19 residues. Trimming stripped 2 bases from V and 5 bases from J, with 25 bases between. CDR3 loop: CASSLTKVAARKLTGELFF. CDR3 sequence (DNA): TGTGCCAGCAGCTTAACGAAGGTAGCGGCCCGGAAATTAACCGGGGAGCTGTTTTTT.

The chain couples TRBV5-1 to TRBJ2-2; TRBD2 aligns across 11 bases. CDR3 length: 18 residues. CDR1 and CDR2 (germline): SGHRS, YFSETQ. With V trimmed by 3 bases and J by 2 bases, 9 bases remained unmatched. The CDR3 nucleotides read TGCGCCAGCAGCTCCGCTCAGACTAGCGGGACAAACACCGGGGAGCTGTTTTTT. Translating gives CASSSAQTSGTNTGELFF.

The V and J genes are TRBV3-1 (or the pseudogene TRBV3-2) and TRBJ2-1, with D uncertain. V lost 4 bases to trimming and J lost 6 bases, with 10 bases between them. Per the germline V gene, CDR1 is LGHDT and CDR2 is YNNKEL (reference sequence). The CDR3 length is 13 residues. This CDR3 reads CASSPMALNEQFF. The CDR3 DNA is TGTGCCAGCAGCCCGATGGCCCTCAATGAGCAGTTCTTC.

The V gene is TRBV13, the J gene TRBJ1-2, with D hard to call. V was clipped by 3 bases and J by 7 bases, with 6 bases between them. Germline V CDR1 and CDR2: PRHDT, FYEKMQ (reference sequence). The CDR3 runs to 11 residues. This CDR3 reads CASSFGGGYTF. The DNA for the CDR3 is TGTGCCAGCAGCTTCGGTGGTGGCTACACCTTC.

V and J are TRBV19 and TRBJ2-7; TRBD2 aligns across 7 bases. Trimming cost V 4 bases and J 2 bases; bases outside gene matches: 11. Germline V gene sequence: CDR1 LNHDA, CDR2 SQIVND (reference sequence). This CDR3 contains 16 residues. The CDR3 sequence: CASSTSSSGAPYEQYF. The CDR3 bases are TGTGCCAGTAGTACATCTTCTAGCGGAGCGCCCTACGAGCAGTACTTC.

This rearrangement joins TRBV6-5 to TRBJ2-1; TRBD1 aligns across 9 bases. The CDR3 spans 14 residues. From germline, CDR1 is MNHEY and CDR2 SVGAGI. V lost 6 bases to trimming and J lost 4 bases; unmatched junction nucleotides: 4. The CDR3 DNA follows: TGTGCCAGCAGAAAGGGACAGGGATACAATGAGCAGTTCTTC. Translation: CASRKGQGYNEQFF.

This rearrangement joins TRBV24-1 to TRBJ2-1; 13 nucleotides agree with TRBD2. CDR3 length: 16 amino acids. Germline assignment: CDR1 KGHDR and CDR2 SFDVKD. The J segment lost 5 bases and the V segment lost 7 bases, leaving 7 bases of the junction unmatched. CDR3 DNA: TGTGCCACCAGCGCAAGGGGGACTAGCGGGAACAATGAGCAGTTCTTC. Translating it yields CATSARGTSGNNEQFF.